The following is a T cell receptor (beta chain) sequence with its context. Followed over time, Seattle patients had been enrolled while infection was active. The CDR3 covers 15 residues. Trimming shortened V by 3 bases and J by 4 bases, and 13 bases separated the two germline ends. Per germline, CDR1 LNHDA and CDR2 SQIVND (reference sequence). The source of the sample is a study of blood T cell repertoires in COVID-19. Study details: Acute and convalescent COVID-19 samples came from the United States, Italy and Spain. T cells, B-cell-depleted T cells, or PBMCs provided the cDNA or gDNA that served as material.

In the source study's methods: Reference gene primer amplification yielded estimated nucleated cell counts. Sequencing used immunoSEQ multiplex PCR; TCRdb keeps in-frame clones, though not all of them. That table supplies the V and J calls and clone size; D and trimming were determined from the DNA. The table has 350,000 or so clones, around 90% seen once. This chain joins TRBV19 and TRBJ1-5; D is perhaps TRBD1 (5 bases). This clonotype originated in a woman aged 60-75 years with COVID-19, enrolled during active disease. What was sequenced was peripheral blood. The CDR3 spells CASSIQGLWNQPQHF. CDR3 DNA: TGTGCCAGTAGTATCCAGGGCCTCTGGAATCAGCCCCAGCATTTT. Full variable domain (rest looked up from reference TRBV19 and TRBJ1-5): DGGITQSPKYLFRKEGQNVTLSCEQNLNHDAMYWYRQDPGQGLRLIYYSQIVNDFQKGDIAEGYSVSREKKESFPLTVTSAQKNPTAFYLCASSIQGLWNQPQHFGDGTRLSIL.